The source of this T cell receptor (beta chain) is a study of Tregs in tolerant kidney transplant recipients. Overall study context: Recipients received nonmyeloablative bone marrow transplants from related graft donors, with transient mixed chimerism. Study-level points and caveats: Nucleotide sequences could not be compared across some patients' samples due to primer changes. Expanding Tregs on activated donor B cells appeared to best identify donor-specific TCRbeta clones.

Note on this clone: What it recognizes is unknown.

Assay: immunoSEQ multiplex PCR; the TCRdb copy retains only in-frame clones and omits some. The sample carries nearly 95,000 clones, more than 85% recorded once. From germline, CDR1 is MNHEY and CDR2 SVGAGI. V was clipped by 0 bases and J by 8 bases, with 16 bases between them. The CDR3 has 15 residues. Unstimulated regulatory T cells (CD4+CD25+CD127-), CD4+CD25- non-regulatory cells, CD4 and CD8 cells were FACS-sorted from thawed PBMCs. The sample was CD4+ T cells from blood, taken before the transplant. The V and J genes are TRBV6-5 and TRBJ1-2; D not certain. This TCR came from a human donor who received a combined kidney and bone marrow transplant. CDR3 region: CASSYSIGSAWGYTF. CDR3 DNA: TGTGCCAGCAGTTACTCGATTGGCAGTGCATGGGGCTACACCTTC.